The 13 T cell receptor beta chains below all came from one sample that was sequenced in a study of blood T cell repertoires in COVID-19. Sequenced by immunoSEQ multiplex PCR; TCRdb stores in-frame clones only, minus some. The sample lists over 50,000 clones, 55% to 75% occurring once. Sequencing input: peripheral blood. These receptors were collected from a woman in her 70s with COVID-19, enrolled during active disease.

This chain connects TRBV2 to TRBJ1-5; 9 bases line up with TRBD1. In germline, CDR1 is SNHLY, CDR2 FYNNEI. Losses at the gene ends were 6 bases for V and 6 bases for J; bases not matched to a gene: 6. The CDR3 has 14 amino acids. The chain's CDR3 is CASRLTGGSQPQHF. The CDR3 coding sequence is TGTGCCAGCAGATTAACAGGGGGCAGTCAGCCCCAGCATTTT.

The V call is TRBV20-1, the J call TRBJ2-2; TRBD2 matches 15 bases. CDR1 is DFQATT, CDR2 SNEGSKA, per germline (reference sequence). The V gene end was trimmed by 3 bases and the J gene end by 5 bases; junction bases not matched to a gene: 10. This CDR3 is 18 amino acids long. CDR3 sequence: CSASPGLAGGVGTGELFF. In DNA form, the CDR3 reads TGCAGTGCTAGTCCCGGACTAGCGGGAGGGGTTGGGACCGGGGAGCTGTTTTTT.

The chain joins TRBV30 to TRBJ1-1, with TRBD1 matching over 8 bases. Per germline, CDR1 GTSNPN and CDR2 SVGIG (reference sequence). The CDR3 has 15 amino acids. Trimming at V came to 8 bases and at J to 2 bases, leaving 13 bases not matched to a gene. The DNA of the CDR3 is TGTGCCGAATCGACAGGGGTCAGTGGAAACACTGAAGCTTTCTTT. Translating it yields CAESTGVSGNTEAFF.

This chain uses TRBV7-3 with TRBJ1-2, with 8 bases lining up with TRBD1. CDR1 and CDR2 from the germline V gene are SGHTA and FQGTGA. The CDR3 covers 13 residues. J gave up 6 bases and V 5 bases, and 5 bases lay outside the gene matches. CDR3 sequence (DNA): TGTGCCAGCAGCCCGAACAGGGGGGATGGCTACACCTTC. Protein: CASSPNRGDGYTF.

J is TRBJ1-1 and V is TRBV7-9, with D tentatively TRBD1 (5 bases). Between the trimmed V and J ends, which lost 3 bases and 11 bases, there was a span of 10 bases. CDR3 length: 11 residues. Germline CDR1 SEHNR, CDR2 FQNEAQ (reference sequence). CDR3 DNA sequence: TGTGCCAGCAGCTTCGGACAAGGGGCTTTCTTT. It specifies CASSFGQGAFF. The full variable domain, in which reference TRBV7-9 and TRBJ1-1 provide the parts outside the CDR3, is DTGVSQNPRHKITKRGQNVTFRCDPISEHNRLYWYRQTLGQGPEFLTYFQNEAQLEKSRLLSDRFSAERPKGSFSTLEIQRTEQGDSAMYLCASSFGQGAFFGQGTRLTVV.

The chain is built from TRBV5-4 and TRBJ1-1; TRBD1 matches at 7 bases. The ends lost 0 bases at V and 1 base at J; junction bases unmatched: 6. This CDR3 region has 16 residues. Germline lookup yields CDR1 SGHNT and CDR2 YYREEE (reference sequence). This CDR3 is CASSLDRGGGNTEAFF. CDR3 in DNA: TGTGCCAGCAGCTTGGACAGGGGAGGTGGGAACACTGAAGCTTTCTTT.

The chain uses TRBV18 and TRBJ1-1, with no clear D. Looked up from germline, CDR1 is KGHSH and CDR2 is LQKENI. V lost 6 bases and J 3 bases, leaving 17 bases between the germline ends. CDR3 size: 15 residues. This chain's CDR3 is CASSPTSVGDTEAFF. CDR3 nucleotide sequence: TGTGCCAGCTCCCCCACCTCAGTTGGTGACACTGAAGCTTTCTTT.

The chain joins TRBV19 to TRBJ1-4; D not resolved. V shed 1 base and J shed 8 bases, with 8 bases lying between them. The V gene's germline CDR1 is LNHDA and CDR2 SQIVND (reference sequence). The CDR3 spans 13 residues. The CDR3 bases are TGTGCCAGTAGTATAGCAGGTGGGGAAAAACTGTTTTTT. Translation gives CASSIAGGEKLFF.

This chain connects TRBV7-3 to TRBJ2-3, with no clear D. The CDR3 is made up of 13 amino acids. Trimming shortened V by 2 bases and J by 3 bases, and 6 bases separated the two germline ends. Germline CDR1 reads SGHTA; CDR2 reads FQGTGA. The CDR3 loop reads CASSLETTDTQYF. For the CDR3, the DNA is TGTGCCAGCAGCTTAGAGACAACAGATACGCAGTATTTT.

This clone was seen a few times. The rearrangement joins TRBV2 to TRBJ2-1, with TRBD2 matching over 10 bases. This CDR3 contains 15 residues. The germline CDR1 and CDR2 sequences are SNHLY and FYNNEI. The V gene end was trimmed by 7 bases and the J gene end by 5 bases; junction bases not matched to a gene: 8. The CDR3 DNA is TGTGCCAGCACCTTAGGCGGGACTAGCGACAATGAGCAGTTCTTC. Translated, it gives CASTLGGTSDNEQFF.

The chain employs TRBV23-1 and TRBJ2-1; perhaps TRBD2 as D (6 bases). TRBV23-1 carries the ORF label, with uncertain function. The CDR3 is 17 residues long. The V end lost 0 bases, the J end lost 1 base, and 13 bases lay between the germline ends. The CDR3 loop reads CASSQSGRKGSYNEQFF. CDR3 in DNA: TGCGCCAGCAGTCAATCGGGGAGGAAAGGGTCCTACAATGAGCAGTTCTTC.

This clone was observed once. The CDR3 DNA reads as TGTGCCAGCAGCTTGATGAGCGCGGGGGGGATAAACATTCAGTACTTC. Translated: CASSLMSAGGINIQYF. V and J are TRBV5-4 and TRBJ2-4; 9 bases agree with TRBD2. The CDR3 loop spans 16 amino acids. V dropped 1 base and J dropped 6; count of bases not matched to a gene: 8. Germline V gene data show CDR1 as SGHNT and CDR2 as YYREEE (reference sequence).

The chain carries TRBV20-1 and TRBJ2-1; D is possibly TRBD2 (5 bases). Germline CDR1 is DFQATT and CDR2 is SNEGSKA (reference sequence). Trimming cost V 3 bases and J 5 bases, with 14 bases left between them. The CDR3 contains 14 residues. CDR3 in amino acids: CSASLTGIHNEQFF. The CDR3 region has the DNA TGCAGTGCTAGTTTGACGGGGATCCACAATGAGCAGTTCTTC.